Sequencing of this T cell receptor (beta chain) was carried out in a study of blood T cell repertoires in COVID-19. Overall study context: The United States, Italy and Spain provided the acute and convalescent COVID-19 samples.

This clone showed up just once. Clinical history as reported by participants underpinned cohort assignment. Original handling: It was from reference gene primer amplification that nucleated cell counts were estimated. Sequencing used immunoSEQ multiplex PCR; TCRdb keeps in-frame clones, though not all of them. V, J and clone size derive from that table, while D and trimming were established from the DNA sequence. The table has about 250,000 clones, 70% to 90% seen once. From germline, CDR1 is MNHEY and CDR2 SMNVEV (reference sequence). This CDR3 is 12 amino acids long. J lost 10 bases, V lost 6 bases, and 5 bases had no gene match.

Sample: PBMCs or T cells enriched from blood (not recorded which). The rearrangement links TRBV27 to TRBJ1-1, with 10 bases identical to TRBD1. The receptor was derived from a woman aged 45-60 years who had been exposed to COVID-19. The CDR3 DNA is TGTGCCAGCAGGGACAGGGGGAGGGGAGCTTTCTTT. Its protein product is CASRDRGRGAFF.